This T cell receptor beta chain derives from a study of cytomegalovirus exposure and HLA in healthy donors. Across the study: An early data release held tens of millions of unique TCRs from HLA-typed donors. Whole-study results and caveats: Reportedly, cytomegalovirus status was diagnosed with high sensitivity and specificity. What a later analysis showed was that several of the most significant clusters appeared linked to common viral pathogens.

Use of 60 Vbeta and 13 Jbeta primers characterized the PCR. Generated by immunoSEQ multiplex PCR, the TCRdb table keeps only in-frame clones and is missing some. The sample has 200,000 to 250,000 clones; more than 75% are singletons. A note on this clone: Antigen unknown.

Looked up from germline, CDR1 is SGHTA and CDR2 is FQGTGA. The CDR3 runs to 17 residues. Losses at the gene ends were 5 bases for V and 3 bases for J; bases not matched to a gene: 11. Sequenced: PBMCs. The rearrangement joins TRBV7-3 to TRBJ2-7, with 12 nucleotides matching TRBD2. The sequence was obtained from a male donor in good health and CMV-seronegative. CDR3 DNA sequence: TGTGCCAGCAGCCCCACTAGCGGGGGGAATAAATACTACGAGCAGTACTTC. This codes for CASSPTSGGNKYYEQYF.